A selection of T cell receptor beta chains follows, all from one sample in a study of blood T cell repertoires in COVID-19. Measured with immunoSEQ multiplex PCR; TCRdb has only the in-frame clones, and not every one. The sample lists about 240,000 clones; roughly 86% were seen once. The sequenced sample was PBMCs or T cells enriched from blood (not recorded which). Source of these receptors: a woman aged 30 to 39 with acute COVID-19. Both conserved end residues are part of each CDR3. A D gene is named only where the DNA matches it firmly. A row's size may be missing; if present it is once, few, many or a size class.

d_gene: .
len: 13
abundance: .
v_gene: TRBV2
j_gene: TRBJ1-1
CDR3aa: CASGAREDTEAFF
CDR3nt: TGTGCCAGCGGCGCCAGGGAGGACACTGAAGCTTTCTTT

d_gene: TRBD1
len: 15
abundance: .
v_gene: TRBV30
j_gene: TRBJ1-6
CDR3aa: CAWSAHRGRNSPLHF
CDR3nt: TGTGCCTGGAGTGCCCACAGGGGAAGGAATTCACCCCTCCACTTT

d_gene: .
len: 14
abundance: .
v_gene: TRBV11-2
j_gene: TRBJ2-7
CDR3aa: CASSLAGTTYEQYF
CDR3nt: TGTGCCAGCAGCTTGGCCGGGACAACCTACGAGCAGTACTTC

d_gene: TRBD1
len: 17
abundance: once
v_gene: TRBV6-1
j_gene: TRBJ1-6
CDR3aa: CASSATGQSSYNSPLHF
CDR3nt: TGTGCCAGCAGTGCGACAGGGCAAAGCTCCTATAATTCACCCCTCCACTTT

d_gene: TRBD2
len: 16
abundance: once
v_gene: TRBV6-2/TRBV6-3
j_gene: TRBJ2-5
CDR3aa: CASSYPRGVYQETQYF
CDR3nt: TGTGCCAGCAGTTACCCGCGGGGGGTCTACCAAGAGACCCAGTACTTC

d_gene: .
len: 15
abundance: .
v_gene: TRBV7-2
j_gene: TRBJ2-3
CDR3aa: CASSLGGVGTDTQYF
CDR3nt: TGTGCCAGCAGCTTGGGCGGGGTGGGCACAGATACGCAGTATTTT

d_gene: .
len: 15
abundance: .
v_gene: TRBV4-3
j_gene: TRBJ2-2
CDR3aa: CASSQVAGDTGELFF
CDR3nt: TGCGCCAGCAGCCAAGTTGCAGGGGACACCGGGGAGCTGTTTTTT

d_gene: .
len: 14
abundance: .
v_gene: TRBV5-1
j_gene: TRBJ2-3
CDR3aa: CASRDNLGSDTQYF
CDR3nt: TGCGCCAGCAGGGACAACCTTGGGTCAGATACGCAGTATTTT

d_gene: .
len: 15
abundance: .
v_gene: TRBV5-1
j_gene: TRBJ1-4
CDR3aa: CASSFGLATNEKLFF
CDR3nt: TGCGCCAGCAGCTTCGGACTGGCAACTAATGAAAAACTGTTTTTT

d_gene: .
len: 14
abundance: .
v_gene: TRBV19
j_gene: TRBJ2-2
CDR3aa: CASTYISNTGELFF
CDR3nt: TGTGCCAGTACCTATATAAGTAACACCGGGGAGCTGTTTTTT

d_gene: TRBD1
len: 14
abundance: .
v_gene: TRBV11-3
j_gene: TRBJ2-5
CDR3aa: CASSQDRGQETQYF
CDR3nt: TGTGCCAGCAGCCAGGACAGGGGCCAAGAGACCCAGTACTTC

d_gene: TRBD1
len: 15
abundance: .
v_gene: TRBV5-1
j_gene: TRBJ2-3
CDR3aa: CASSSTGDWTDTQYF
CDR3nt: TGCGCCAGCAGCTCTACAGGGGATTGGACAGATACGCAGTATTTT

d_gene: .
len: 16
abundance: .
v_gene: TRBV5-6
j_gene: TRBJ2-7
CDR3aa: CASSLLEGENAYEQYF
CDR3nt: TGTGCCAGCAGCTTGCTGGAGGGAGAGAACGCCTACGAGCAGTACTTC

d_gene: TRBD2
len: 14
abundance: .
v_gene: TRBV27
j_gene: TRBJ2-3
CDR3aa: CASTPAGDTDTQYF
CDR3nt: TGTGCCAGCACCCCTGCGGGGGACACAGATACGCAGTATTTT

d_gene: .
len: 14
abundance: .
v_gene: TRBV25-1
j_gene: TRBJ1-6
CDR3aa: CASVDSSYNSPLHF
CDR3nt: TGTGCCAGCGTCGACAGCTCCTATAATTCACCCCTCCACTTT

d_gene: .
len: 16
abundance: .
v_gene: TRBV5-1
j_gene: TRBJ1-5
CDR3aa: CASSLVGPGYQGPQHF
CDR3nt: TGCGCCAGCAGCTTGGTGGGCCCGGGTTATCAGGGTCCCCAGCATTTT

d_gene: TRBD2
len: 16
abundance: .
v_gene: TRBV7-2
j_gene: TRBJ2-3
CDR3aa: CASSLGLAGGTDTQYF
CDR3nt: TGTGCCAGCAGCTTAGGACTAGCGGGGGGCACAGATACGCAGTATTTT

d_gene: TRBD2
len: 14
abundance: .
v_gene: TRBV2
j_gene: TRBJ2-7
CDR3aa: CASRGLADSYEQYF
CDR3nt: TGTGCCAGCAGGGGACTAGCGGATTCCTACGAGCAGTACTTC

d_gene: .
len: 12
abundance: .
v_gene: TRBV5-1
j_gene: TRBJ2-7
CDR3aa: CASRGGPGEQYF
CDR3nt: TGCGCCAGCAGGGGGGGGCCGGGCGAGCAGTACTTC

d_gene: .
len: 14
abundance: .
v_gene: TRBV2
j_gene: TRBJ2-1
CDR3aa: CATRAGSSYNEQFF
CDR3nt: TGTGCCACCCGAGCGGGTAGCTCCTACAATGAGCAGTTCTTC

d_gene: TRBD1
len: 22
abundance: .
v_gene: TRBV19
j_gene: TRBJ1-5
CDR3aa: CASSKLNIRTGPGGYGNQPQHF
CDR3nt: TGTGCCAGTAGTAAATTGAATATTCGGACAGGCCCCGGTGGGTATGGCAATCAGCCCCAGCATTTT

d_gene: .
len: 13
abundance: .
v_gene: TRBV27
j_gene: TRBJ1-3
CDR3aa: CASSLMAGNTIYF
CDR3nt: TGTGCCAGCAGTTTAATGGCAGGAAACACCATATATTTT

d_gene: .
len: 13
abundance: .
v_gene: TRBV2
j_gene: TRBJ1-1
CDR3aa: CASRPDRNTEAFF
CDR3nt: TGTGCCAGCAGGCCAGACAGGAACACTGAAGCTTTCTTT

d_gene: TRBD2
len: 17
abundance: .
v_gene: TRBV7-8
j_gene: TRBJ2-7
CDR3aa: CASSSGLAGAEHYEQYF
CDR3nt: TGTGCCAGCAGCTCCGGACTAGCGGGGGCCGAACACTACGAGCAGTACTTC

d_gene: .
len: 14
abundance: once
v_gene: TRBV7-9
j_gene: TRBJ1-6
CDR3aa: CASSFETGDSPLHF
CDR3nt: TGTGCCAGCAGCTTTGAAACGGGGGATTCACCCCTCCACTTT

d_gene: TRBD1
len: 13
abundance: .
v_gene: TRBV29-1
j_gene: TRBJ1-1
CDR3aa: CSVDGRGRRGAFF
CDR3nt: TGCAGCGTTGATGGCAGGGGGCGCCGAGGCGCTTTCTTT

d_gene: TRBD1
len: 14
abundance: .
v_gene: TRBV7-2
j_gene: TRBJ1-2
CDR3aa: CASSPTGGSYGYTF
CDR3nt: TGTGCCAGCAGCCCTACAGGGGGCTCCTATGGCTACACCTTC

d_gene: .
len: 11
abundance: .
v_gene: TRBV30
j_gene: TRBJ1-4
CDR3aa: CAWSETVKLFF
CDR3nt: TGTGCCTGGAGTGAAACGGTTAAACTGTTTTTT

d_gene: TRBD1
len: 16
abundance: .
v_gene: TRBV5-1
j_gene: TRBJ2-2
CDR3aa: CASSSGQSFNTGELFF
CDR3nt: TGCGCCAGCAGCTCGGGACAGAGCTTTAACACCGGGGAGCTGTTTTTT

d_gene: .
len: 13
abundance: .
v_gene: TRBV13
j_gene: TRBJ1-2
CDR3aa: CASSSTGVYGYTF
CDR3nt: TGTGCCAGCAGCTCAACGGGGGTTTATGGCTACACCTTC

d_gene: .
len: 14
abundance: .
v_gene: TRBV3-1/TRBV3-2
j_gene: TRBJ2-1
CDR3aa: CASSQGGTSNEQFF
CDR3nt: TGTGCCAGCAGCCAAGGGGGAACTAGCAATGAGCAGTTCTTC

d_gene: .
len: 16
abundance: .
v_gene: TRBV11-2
j_gene: TRBJ1-2
CDR3aa: CASSLGRDNPLYGYTF
CDR3nt: TGTGCCAGCAGCTTAGGCCGGGACAACCCACTCTATGGCTACACCTTC

d_gene: .
len: 11
abundance: .
v_gene: TRBV29-1
j_gene: TRBJ2-1
CDR3aa: CSVEVVGRPFF
CDR3nt: TGCAGCGTTGAAGTCGTGGGGCGTCCGTTCTTC

d_gene: TRBD2
len: 15
abundance: .
v_gene: TRBV27
j_gene: TRBJ2-5
CDR3aa: CASSLYGTNQETQYF
CDR3nt: TGTGCCAGCAGTTTATACGGGACTAACCAAGAGACCCAGTACTTC

d_gene: .
len: 13
abundance: once
v_gene: TRBV6-5
j_gene: TRBJ1-2
CDR3aa: CATSPGANYGYTF
CDR3nt: TGTGCCACCAGTCCGGGAGCTAACTATGGCTACACCTTC

d_gene: .
len: 13
abundance: .
v_gene: TRBV5-5
j_gene: TRBJ1-2
CDR3aa: CASSFVGTNGYTF
CDR3nt: TGTGCCAGCAGCTTTGTCGGGACAAATGGCTACACCTTC

d_gene: .
len: 11
abundance: .
v_gene: TRBV25-1
j_gene: TRBJ2-3
CDR3aa: CASSSSDTQYF
CDR3nt: TGTGCCAGCAGTAGCTCCGATACGCAGTATTTT

d_gene: TRBD1
len: 11
abundance: once
v_gene: TRBV6-5
j_gene: TRBJ1-1
CDR3aa: CASRQQGEAFF
CDR3nt: TGTGCCAGCAGACAACAGGGGGAAGCTTTCTTT

d_gene: TRBD2
len: 15
abundance: .
v_gene: TRBV5-1
j_gene: TRBJ2-1
CDR3aa: CASSPTAGGYNEQFF
CDR3nt: TGCGCCAGCAGCCCCACAGCGGGGGGCTACAATGAGCAGTTCTTC